The 20 T cell receptor beta chains in this list originate from one sample, sequenced in a study of regulatory T cells in long-lasting Graves disease. Time point: newly diagnosed GD, antithyroid drugs for less than 3 months. With RNA extracted from PBMCs as input, the TCR library was made. In building TCR beta libraries, iRepertoire HTBI primers were used together with Arm-PCR of CDR3 regions. From the multiplex PCR reads, TCRdb called clonotypes with MiXCR, one entry per CDR3 protein. The data hold 420,000 or so distinct CDR3 sequences, with approximately 16% observed a single time. The same data also went into a second study, on T cells in Graves' hyperthyroidism and ophthalmopathy.

Sample: peripheral blood mononuclear cells (PBMCs), taken at new diagnosis, from a patient treated with antithyroid drugs. The receptor source for this set is a woman aged 18-35 years with Graves disease.

This clonotype was detected only a few times. The J gene is TRBJ2-7, the V gene TRBV9; TRBD1 might be the D (7 bases). The CDR3 is 14 amino acids. CDR1 SGDLS and CDR2 YYNGEE come from the germline V gene. Trimming removed 2 bases at V and 5 bases at J, with 14 bases between. CDR3 protein: CASSVEGGTDEQYF. CDR3 bases: TGTGCCAGCAGCGTCGAAGGGGGGACAGACGAGCAGTACTTC.

This clonotype was seen ten or more times. This rearrangement joins TRBV6-5 to TRBJ2-7; 9 bases map to TRBD2. V gave up 4 bases and J gave up 0 bases; unmatched junction bases: 10. This CDR3 region has 17 residues. Germline-derived CDR1 and CDR2 are MNHEY and SVGAGI. CDR3 bases: TGTGCCAGCAGTTCATCCTTAGCGGGAGCCCTCTCCTACGAGCAGTACTTC. Amino acid sequence: CASSSSLAGALSYEQYF.

This chain joins TRBV28 and TRBJ2-1, with 9 bases that match TRBD1. J gave up 2 bases and V 2 bases, and 7 bases lay outside the gene matches. The V gene's germline CDR1 is MDHEN and CDR2 SYDVKM. There are 17 residues in the CDR3. The CDR3 loop is CASSLRQGVRTYNEQFF. The CDR3 DNA sequence: TGTGCCAGCAGTTTAAGACAGGGGGTTAGGACCTACAATGAGCAGTTCTTC.

The table lists this clonotype with a few counts. V is TRBV5-5 and J is TRBJ1-5; D is unclear. CDR3 length: 14 residues. Germline loops: CDR1 SGHKS, CDR2 YYEKEE (reference sequence). Between the trimmed V and J ends, which lost 4 bases and 1 base, there was a span of 9 bases. The CDR3 spells CASSLDGSNQPQHF. The CDR3 coding sequence is TGTGCCAGCAGCCTGGACGGAAGCAATCAGCCCCAGCATTTT.

In its sample, this clonotype was seen many times. Here the CDR3 DNA reads TGTGCCAGCAGCTTAGCGGGACAGGGGGCTGGGCAGTACTTC. The encoded protein is CASSLAGQGAGQYF. The V gene is TRBV7-2, the J gene TRBJ2-7, with TRBD1 matching over 12 bases. J was trimmed by 9 bases and V by 0 bases; bases with no gene match: 3. CDR1 is SGHTA, CDR2 FQGNSA, per germline. The CDR3 extends over 14 amino acids.

In its sample, this clonotype was seen many times. The CDR3 sequence: CSAKRLAGGKAETQYF. Here the CDR3 DNA reads TGCAGTGCTAAACGACTAGCGGGAGGGAAAGCAGAGACCCAGTACTTC. The V gene is TRBV20-1, the J gene TRBJ2-5; 14 nucleotides agree with TRBD2. Germline V gene data show CDR1 as DFQATT and CDR2 as SNEGSKA (reference sequence). V was pared by 4 bases and J by 4 bases, with 8 bases of the junction left unmatched. The CDR3 consists of 16 residues.

The sample holds many counts of this clonotype. This sequence joins TRBV6-1 and TRBJ1-2, with 10 bases aligning to TRBD1. The V gene end was trimmed by 8 bases and the J gene end by 6 bases; junction bases not matched to a gene: 18. Germline CDR1 reads MNHNS; CDR2 reads SASEGT. The CDR3 is 17 residues long. CDR3 residues: CASVPGTGDVTRDGYTF. For the CDR3, the DNA is TGTGCCAGCGTTCCCGGGACAGGGGATGTGACACGGGATGGCTACACCTTC.

This clonotype was observed many times. CDR3 nucleotides: TGTGCCAGCAGTTTGATGGGGGACAATTCACCCCTCCACTTT. It is translated as CASSLMGDNSPLHF. V and J are TRBV28 and TRBJ1-6; D may be TRBD1 (5 bases). V was cut by 3 bases and J by 7 bases, with 10 bases left in between. Looked up from germline, CDR1 is MDHEN and CDR2 is SYDVKM. The CDR3 has 14 amino acids.

This clonotype has ten or more counts. The chain employs TRBV20-1 and TRBJ2-1; TRBD1 aligns across 8 bases. With V trimmed by 6 bases and J by 6 bases, 13 bases remained unmatched. Per germline, CDR1 DFQATT and CDR2 SNEGSKA (reference sequence). The CDR3 is 15 amino acids. The CDR3: CSAENRDRSSNEQFF. The CDR3 region has the DNA TGCAGTGCCGAGAACCGGGACAGGAGTTCCAATGAGCAGTTCTTC.

This clonotype was seen repeatedly, ten times or more. This chain connects TRBV30 to TRBJ1-6; tentative D call: TRBD1 (5 bases). The germline V gene encodes CDR1 GTSNPN and CDR2 SVGIG (reference sequence). This CDR3 is built from 13 residues. The germline V and J ends were trimmed by 8 bases and 7 bases, with 15 bases remaining between them. CDR3 amino acids: CATQGQKNSPLHF. CDR3 nucleotide sequence: TGTGCCACTCAGGGCCAGAAAAATTCACCCCTCCACTTT.

The V and J genes are TRBV5-1 and TRBJ2-5; 12 bases are shared with TRBD2. Unmatched junction bases numbered 10, after V lost 5 bases and J lost 5 bases. The V gene's germline CDR1 is SGHRS and CDR2 YFSETQ. The CDR3 totals 16 residues. CDR3 in amino acids: CASRHAGLAGWETQYF. The CDR3 DNA follows: TGCGCCAGCAGACACGCCGGACTAGCGGGATGGGAGACCCAGTACTTC.

This clonotype was detected ten times or more. This chain uses TRBV6-1 with TRBJ2-3, with 8 bases that match TRBD1. Germline V gene data show CDR1 as MNHNS and CDR2 as SASEGT. CDR3 size: 14 residues. Germline trimming cut 6 bases from V and 0 bases from J; bases unmatched to any gene: 2. The CDR3 protein is CASRRDRSTDTQYF. The DNA of the CDR3 is TGTGCCAGCAGAAGGGACAGGAGCACAGATACGCAGTATTTT.

This clonotype was seen only a few times. Here the CDR3 reads CASSPTGVYGQPQHF. The DNA of the CDR3 is TGTGCCAGCAGTCCAACCGGGGTATATGGTCAGCCCCAGCATTTT. The chain is built from TRBV27 and TRBJ1-5; D is ambiguous. The CDR3 extends over 15 amino acids. Germline V gene lookup returns CDR1 MNHEY and CDR2 SMNVEV (reference sequence). The V and J ends lost 5 bases and 6 bases respectively, with 17 bases between them.

This clonotype has just a few counts. The chain links TRBV20-1 to TRBJ1-2; tentative D call: TRBD1 (5 bases). CDR1 and CDR2 (germline): DFQATT, SNEGSKA (reference sequence). The CDR3 is 13 residues long. Trimming shortened V by 0 bases and J by 9 bases, and 14 bases separated the two germline ends. CDR3 coding DNA: TGCAGTGCTAGAGATCAACGACAGTTGAGCTACACCTTC. Translation: CSARDQRQLSYTF.

This clonotype was counted only a few times. The chain is built from TRBV6-1 and TRBJ2-1, with TRBD2 matching 10 bases. Trimming took 5 bases from V and 2 from J; bases not matched to a gene: 6. CDR1 and CDR2 (germline): MNHNS, SASEGT. This CDR3 contains 16 residues. DNA of the CDR3: TGTGCCAGCAGTACCCATACTAGCGGGGCCTACAATGAGCAGTTCTTC. It yields the protein CASSTHTSGAYNEQFF.

This clonotype has at least ten counts. This chain connects TRBV11-2 to TRBJ2-1; 11 positions agree with TRBD2. There are 17 residues in the CDR3. With 5 bases clipped from V and 6 bases from J, the junction kept 12 bases outside the gene matches. Germline CDR1 SGHAT, CDR2 FQNNGV. The CDR3 protein is CASSPPGQGLAANEQFF. The CDR3 DNA is TGTGCCAGCAGCCCCCCGGGACAGGGACTAGCGGCCAATGAGCAGTTCTTC.

As regards this clonotype: With a much larger clone just one base away, this may be a read error. Given the absence of the conserved phenylalanine or tryptophan at the CDR3 end, a read error is likely. The V and J genes are TRBV7-4 and TRBJ2-7, with TRBD1 identical over 7 bases. The CDR3 has 15 residues. CDR1 and CDR2 from the germline V gene are SGHVT and SQSDAQ. V was clipped by 6 bases and J by 1 base; unmatched bases: 9. In nucleotides, the CDR3 is TGTGCCAGCAGGAACCGGGACAGTTCGTCCTACGAGCAGTACTCC. As protein: CASRNRDSSSYEQYS.

At least ten counts were recorded for this clonotype. The chain links TRBV27 to TRBJ2-4; D not certain. From germline, CDR1 is MNHEY and CDR2 SMNVEV (reference sequence). The V gene lost 5 bases and the J gene lost 7 bases, with 15 bases spanning the gap. CDR3 length: 14 residues. CDR3 sequence reads: CASSLTGVGNIQYF. CDR3 sequence (DNA): TGTGCCAGCAGTCTGACTGGTGTTGGGAACATTCAGTACTTC.

J is TRBJ2-5 and V is TRBV29-1; 9 bases map to TRBD1. The CDR3 spans 13 residues. Germline-derived CDR1 and CDR2 are SQVTM and ANQGSEA. V trimming: 8 bases; J trimming: 9 bases; junction bases outside the gene matches: 13. DNA of the CDR3: TGCAGCTATACCGGGACAGGGAGAGGGGCCCAGTACTTC. Protein product: CSYTGTGRGAQYF.

This clonotype was picked up a small number of times. The chain links TRBV6-4 to TRBJ2-7; D remains ambiguous. Germline CDR1 and CDR2: MRHNA and SNTAGT. Trimming took 3 bases from V and 3 from J, leaving 21 bases between them. The CDR3 loop spans 17 amino acids. DNA of the CDR3: TGTGCCAGCAGTGATTTTATGAAAAGTTCACACGACTACGAGCAGTACTTC. Amino acids: CASSDFMKSSHDYEQYF.